The T cell receptor beta chain described here comes from a study of breast tumors, draining lymph nodes, adjacent tissues. TCRdb processed the multiplex PCR reads anew with MiXCR; each CDR3 protein has one entry. The repertoire holds tens of thousands of distinct CDR3 sequences, with approximately 30% as singletons. Ten or more counts support this clonotype. Axillary draining lymph nodes of breast cancer patients supplied the node samples. This CDR3 has 15 amino acids. Germline V gene sequence: CDR1 SGHNT, CDR2 YENEEA. Germline trimming cut 3 bases from V and 9 bases from J; bases unmatched to any gene: 4.

Sequenced sample: axillary lymph node tissue. The source is a female donor with breast cancer. Some clones in this sample may be carry-over from other donors' samples. V gene TRBV11-3 combines with J gene TRBJ2-1, with 14 bases aligning to TRBD2. The CDR3 reads CASSLTGLAGGEQFF. The CDR3 bases are TGTGCCAGCAGCTTGACCGGACTAGCGGGAGGTGAGCAGTTCTTC.